Presented here are 31 T cell receptor beta chains from one specimen sequenced in a study of blood T cell repertoires in COVID-19. Assay used: immunoSEQ multiplex PCR; TCRdb lists only in-frame clones, some missing. In the table there are more than 95,000 clones, around four fifths of which are singletons. The specimen was peripheral blood. These receptors all stem from a man in his sixties or seventies with active or convalescent COVID-19.

The gene calls are TRBV3-1 (or the pseudogene TRBV3-2) and TRBJ2-2; D is undetermined. V was trimmed by 1 base and J by 4 bases, leaving 7 bases between them. The CDR3 sequence is 14 residues long. Germline values: CDR1 LGHDT, CDR2 YNNKEL (reference sequence). This chain's CDR3 is CASSQGSSTGELFF. In DNA, the CDR3 is TGTGCCAGCAGCCAAGGGTCTAGCACCGGGGAGCTGTTTTTT.

The CDR3 is CATGQGQRGSYEQYF. The CDR3 DNA follows: TGTGCTACCGGACAGGGGCAGCGGGGGTCCTACGAGCAGTACTTC. This chain uses TRBV12-5 with TRBJ2-7; maybe TRBD1 (9 bases). The CDR3 covers 15 residues. With 10 bases removed from V and 1 base from J, the gap between germline ends came to 20 bases. Germline V gene data show CDR1 as LGHNT and CDR2 as FRNRAP.

The chain has TRBV4-3 and TRBJ1-2; 12 nucleotides align to TRBD1. The CDR3 has 16 amino acids. Losses at the gene ends were 4 bases for V and 4 bases for J; bases not matched to a gene: 7. Germline V gives CDR1 LGHNA, CDR2 YSLEER. DNA of the CDR3: TGCGCCAGCAGCCCCAAACCGGGACAGGGGGCCTATGGCTACACCTTC. This sequence encodes CASSPKPGQGAYGYTF.

This clone came up a few times. The chain joins TRBV7-2 to TRBJ2-5; 8 nucleotides agree with TRBD2. Germline values: CDR1 SGHTA, CDR2 FQGNSA. The CDR3 runs 14 residues. V was clipped by 5 bases and J by 2 bases; unmatched bases: 4. CDR3 amino acids: CASSSGTRQETQYF. DNA for the CDR3: TGTGCCAGCAGCAGTGGGACTAGGCAAGAGACCCAGTACTTC.

The V gene is TRBV29-1, the J gene TRBJ2-6, with D hard to call. The V gene lost 6 bases and the J gene lost 4 bases, with 7 bases spanning the gap. The CDR3 runs to 12 residues. The germline CDR1 and CDR2 sequences are SQVTM and ANQGSEA. The CDR3 nucleotides read TGCAGCGTGGCCGGGGGGGCCAACGTCCTGACTTTC. Translated, it gives CSVAGGANVLTF.

This rearrangement joins TRBV6-6 to TRBJ1-5, with D maybe TRBD1 (6 bases). The ends were cut back, 6 bases at V and 9 bases at J, with 21 bases in the middle. Germline CDR1 reads MNHNY; CDR2 reads SVGAGI (reference sequence). The CDR3 loop spans 15 amino acids. The chain's CDR3 is CASSQPQGVVWPQHF. The CDR3 DNA reads as TGTGCCAGCAGCCAGCCACAGGGTGTCGTGTGGCCCCAGCATTTT.

This clone was observed once. The chain is built from TRBV4-3 and TRBJ2-1; 7 nucleotides match TRBD2. The CDR3 has 17 residues. Per germline, CDR1 LGHNA and CDR2 YSLEER. With 1 base clipped from V and 2 bases from J, the junction kept 8 bases outside the gene matches. In nucleotides, the CDR3 is TGCGCCAGCAGCCAAGTGGGGGGGGTAAGTCCCTACAATGAGCAGTTCTTC. Its protein product is CASSQVGGVSPYNEQFF.

The chain carries TRBV3-1 (or the pseudogene TRBV3-2) and TRBJ2-7, with 12 bases aligning to TRBD2. The V segment lost 4 bases and the J segment 2 bases; nucleotides outside the gene matches: 0. Looked up from germline, CDR1 is LGHDT and CDR2 is YNNKEL (reference sequence). CDR3 length: 14 amino acids. This CDR3 is CASSPSGGAYEQYF. The CDR3 DNA reads TGTGCCAGCAGCCCTAGCGGGGGGGCCTACGAGCAGTACTTC.

The chain links TRBV2 to TRBJ2-5; TRBD1 matches at 8 bases. The J segment lost 5 bases and the V segment lost 11 bases, leaving 7 bases of the junction unmatched. The CDR3 has 12 amino acids. Germline loops: CDR1 SNHLY, CDR2 FYNNEI. CDR3 DNA: TGTGCCGGTGACAGGGGCCGGGAGACCCAGTACTTC. It encodes CAGDRGRETQYF.

The V call is TRBV28, the J call TRBJ2-1; 11 nucleotides align to TRBD1. J lost 7 bases, V lost 6 bases, and 11 bases had no gene match. The CDR3 has 16 amino acids. The germline V gene has CDR1 MDHEN and CDR2 SYDVKM. In DNA, the CDR3 is TGTGCCAGCAGGTGGCCCGGGACAGGGGGTAAAAATGAGCAGTTCTTC. It encodes CASRWPGTGGKNEQFF.

The chain joins TRBV29-1 to TRBJ1-1, with 7 positions matching TRBD1. Germline trimming cut 4 bases from V and 5 bases from J; bases unmatched to any gene: 7. The V gene's germline CDR1 is SQVTM and CDR2 ANQGSEA. The CDR3 loop spans 13 amino acids. The CDR3 DNA follows: TGCAGCGTTGCGGACAGGAGGGGGACTGAAGCTTTCTTT. This encodes CSVADRRGTEAFF.

This chain uses TRBV5-6 with TRBJ1-2; 10 bases agree with TRBD1. J lost 9 bases, V lost 0 bases, and 2 bases had no gene match. The CDR3 extends over 13 amino acids. CDR1 is SGHDT and CDR2 is YYEEEE in the germline V gene. CDR3 sequence reads: CASSLGGQGSYTF. DNA for the CDR3: TGTGCCAGCAGCTTGGGGGGACAGGGGAGCTACACCTTC. The variable domain in full, with the rest retrieved from reference TRBV5-6 and TRBJ1-2, is DAGVTQSPTHLIKTRGQQVTLRCSPKSGHDTVSWYQQALGQGPQFIFQYYEEEERQRGNFPDRFSGHQFPNYSSELNVNALLLGDSALYLCASSLGGQGSYTFGSGTRLTVV.

The gene calls are TRBV28 and TRBJ2-1; maybe TRBD2 (6 bases). The CDR3 runs to 15 residues. Germline CDR1 reads MDHEN; CDR2 reads SYDVKM. V was pared by 5 bases and J by 5 bases, with 16 bases between. The DNA for the CDR3 is TGTGCCAGCAGTGGGCCGGGACTTGCAAACAATGAGCAGTTCTTC. This sequence encodes CASSGPGLANNEQFF.

The gene calls are TRBV5-4 and TRBJ1-3; 7 bases align to TRBD1. CDR1 SGHNT and CDR2 YYREEE come from the germline V gene (reference sequence). Trimming took 4 bases from V and 3 from J; bases not matched to a gene: 7. This CDR3 has 15 residues. The CDR3 coding sequence is TGTGCCAGCAGCCATCTCCGGGACAGTGGAAACACCATATATTTT. This encodes CASSHLRDSGNTIYF.

Written as DNA, the CDR3 is TGTGCCAGTAGGTGGGGACAAAATCAGCCCCAGCATTTT. Amino acid sequence: CASRWGQNQPQHF. The chain employs TRBV19 and TRBJ1-5; a possible D gene is TRBD1 (6 bases). CDR3 length: 13 residues. Trimming left V 6 bases short and J 4 bases short, with 10 bases between. From germline, CDR1 is LNHDA and CDR2 SQIVND (reference sequence).

This chain connects TRBV18 to TRBJ2-1; D perhaps matches TRBD1 (6 bases). Trimming cost V 1 base and J 10 bases, with 11 bases left between them. The CDR3 extends over 13 amino acids. Germline values: CDR1 KGHSH, CDR2 LQKENI. The chain's CDR3 is CASSPQARGEQFF. Written as DNA, the CDR3 is TGTGCCAGCTCACCACAGGCCAGGGGAGAGCAGTTCTTC.

The V call is TRBV5-6, the J call TRBJ1-6, with TRBD1 identical over 9 bases. Unmatched junction bases numbered 8, after V lost 4 bases and J lost 9 bases. The CDR3 is 15 amino acids. Germline CDR1 is SGHDT and CDR2 is YYEEEE. The CDR3 coding sequence is TGTGCCAGCAGCATATCCGGGACAGGGATTTCACCCCTCCACTTT. This gives the protein CASSISGTGISPLHF. The variable domain in full, with the rest retrieved from reference TRBV5-6 and TRBJ1-6, is DAGVTQSPTHLIKTRGQQVTLRCSPKSGHDTVSWYQQALGQGPQFIFQYYEEEERQRGNFPDRFSGHQFPNYSSELNVNALLLGDSALYLCASSISGTGISPLHFGNGTRLTVT.

V is TRBV28 and J is TRBJ1-1; a weak D match, TRBD1 (5 bases). There are 15 residues in the CDR3. From germline, CDR1 is MDHEN and CDR2 SYDVKM. V lost 6 bases, J lost 5 bases, and 19 bases lay in between. This CDR3 reads CASRRKVGRVTEAFF. In DNA form, the CDR3 reads TGTGCCAGCAGACGGAAGGTGGGGCGAGTTACTGAAGCTTTCTTT.

V and J are TRBV30 and TRBJ1-6; 9 bases agree with TRBD1. CDR1 GTSNPN and CDR2 SVGIG come from the germline V gene (reference sequence). After removal of 3 bases from V and 7 bases from J, the junction contained 7 bases not matched to a gene. There are 15 residues in the CDR3. In nucleotides, the CDR3 is TGTGCCTGGAGCCGACAGGGGGAACTGAATTCACCCCTCCACTTT. This gives the protein CAWSRQGELNSPLHF.

This chain connects TRBV11-3 to TRBJ2-7; TRBD2 agrees at 7 bases. The CDR3 runs 13 residues. V shed 5 bases and J 5 bases; nucleotides not matched to a gene: 6. Looked up from germline, CDR1 is SGHNT and CDR2 is YENEEA. The DNA for the CDR3 is TGTGCCAGCAGCAGTAGCGGGCCAGACGAGCAGTACTTC. This translates into CASSSSGPDEQYF.

This clone was detected a few times. The chain couples TRBV29-1 to TRBJ2-2, with a tentative D call TRBD1 (6 bases). CDR3 length equals 12 residues. CDR1 SQVTM and CDR2 ANQGSEA come from the germline V gene. V was cut by 7 bases and J by 4 bases, with 10 bases left in between. CDR3 in amino acids: CSGQGSTGELFF. In DNA, the CDR3 is TGCAGCGGTCAGGGGAGCACCGGGGAGCTGTTTTTT.

CDR3 in DNA: TGTGCCAGCAGCGCGGGAGCGCGCTACAATGAGCAGTTCTTC. This gives the protein CASSAGARYNEQFF. V is TRBV11-3 and J is TRBJ2-1; TRBD2 matches at 7 bases. Germline V CDR1 and CDR2: SGHNT, YENEEA. With V trimmed by 5 bases and J by 3 bases, 4 bases remained unmatched. This CDR3 contains 14 residues.

The rearrangement uses TRBV6-1 and TRBJ1-1; D is unresolved. The ends were cut back, 3 bases at V and 0 bases at J, with 11 bases in the middle. The germline gives CDR1 MNHNS, CDR2 SASEGT. The CDR3 is 15 residues long. CDR3 sequence (DNA): TGTGCCAGCAGTGAGGAGGGTCCTTTGAACACTGAAGCTTTCTTT. Translated: CASSEEGPLNTEAFF.

V gene TRBV10-3 combines with J gene TRBJ2-7; possibly TRBD1 for D (6 bases). The V end was cut by 6 bases, the J end by 5 bases, with 17 bases between. There are 14 residues in the CDR3. The germline V gene has CDR1 ENHRY and CDR2 SYGVKD. CDR3 loop: CAIRTTGSVDEQYF. In DNA, the CDR3 is TGTGCCATCAGGACTACAGGGTCAGTTGACGAGCAGTACTTC.

This clone came up a few times. The CDR3 spells CASSPNQGQGPQEQYF. CDR3 nucleotide sequence: TGTGCCAGCTCACCAAATCAGGGACAGGGTCCCCAAGAGCAGTACTTC. The chain carries TRBV18 and TRBJ2-7, with 9 bases fitting TRBD1. Germline V gene data show CDR1 as KGHSH and CDR2 as LQKENI. This CDR3 region has 16 residues. V lost 2 bases, J lost 7 bases, and 12 bases stayed unmatched.

This chain joins TRBV5-4 and TRBJ2-5, with TRBD2 matching 13 bases. V lost 1 base to trimming and J lost 6 bases; unmatched junction nucleotides: 6. The germline gives CDR1 SGHNT, CDR2 YYREEE (reference sequence). The CDR3 runs 16 residues. CDR3 in amino acids: CASSLPTSGGAQTQYF. For the CDR3, the DNA is TGTGCCAGCAGCTTGCCAACTAGCGGGGGGGCACAGACCCAGTACTTC.

The rearrangement uses TRBV9 and TRBJ2-7; TRBD1 is a possible D gene (7 bases). Per the germline V gene, CDR1 is SGDLS and CDR2 is YYNGEE. This CDR3 is built from 13 residues. The V and J ends lost 2 bases and 6 bases respectively, with 12 bases between them. The CDR3 DNA follows: TGTGCCAGCAGCGTCCGCCAGGGGGGCGAGCAGTACTTC. Translated, it gives CASSVRQGGEQYF.

The CDR3 reads CASSAGGGVSGELFF. The CDR3 region has the DNA TGTGCCAGTTCGGCAGGGGGTGGAGTTTCCGGGGAGCTGTTTTTT. The chain uses TRBV19 and TRBJ2-2, with 7 bases matching TRBD1. Per the germline V gene, CDR1 is LNHDA and CDR2 is SQIVND (reference sequence). After removal of 8 bases from V and 6 bases from J, the junction contained 12 bases not matched to a gene. The CDR3 extends over 15 amino acids.

V is TRBV5-5 and J is TRBJ1-6, with 7 bases identical to TRBD1. Trimming at V came to 3 bases and at J to 11 bases, leaving 5 bases not matched to a gene. CDR1 SGHKS and CDR2 YYEKEE come from the germline V gene (reference sequence). The CDR3 sequence is 13 residues long. The CDR3 sequence is CASSSTGFAPLHF. Written as DNA, the CDR3 is TGTGCCAGCAGCTCGACAGGGTTCGCACCCCTCCACTTT.

CDR3 in DNA: TGTGCCAGCAGCCAATCGAGTTCCGATCAGCCCCAGCATTTT. Translating it yields CASSQSSSDQPQHF. The J gene is TRBJ1-5, the V gene TRBV14, with unresolved D. CDR1 and CDR2 (germline): SGHDN, FVKESK. V dropped 2 bases and J dropped 5 bases, with 10 bases sitting between them. The CDR3 is 14 residues long.

V and J are TRBV7-3 and TRBJ1-6; D uncertain. Germline V gives CDR1 SGHTA, CDR2 FQGTGA. V was shortened by 5 bases and J by 4 bases, with 6 bases between the two germline ends. The CDR3 extends over 13 amino acids. The CDR3 DNA reads TGTGCCAGCAGCCCGGGATATAATTCACCCCTCCACTTT. It specifies CASSPGYNSPLHF.